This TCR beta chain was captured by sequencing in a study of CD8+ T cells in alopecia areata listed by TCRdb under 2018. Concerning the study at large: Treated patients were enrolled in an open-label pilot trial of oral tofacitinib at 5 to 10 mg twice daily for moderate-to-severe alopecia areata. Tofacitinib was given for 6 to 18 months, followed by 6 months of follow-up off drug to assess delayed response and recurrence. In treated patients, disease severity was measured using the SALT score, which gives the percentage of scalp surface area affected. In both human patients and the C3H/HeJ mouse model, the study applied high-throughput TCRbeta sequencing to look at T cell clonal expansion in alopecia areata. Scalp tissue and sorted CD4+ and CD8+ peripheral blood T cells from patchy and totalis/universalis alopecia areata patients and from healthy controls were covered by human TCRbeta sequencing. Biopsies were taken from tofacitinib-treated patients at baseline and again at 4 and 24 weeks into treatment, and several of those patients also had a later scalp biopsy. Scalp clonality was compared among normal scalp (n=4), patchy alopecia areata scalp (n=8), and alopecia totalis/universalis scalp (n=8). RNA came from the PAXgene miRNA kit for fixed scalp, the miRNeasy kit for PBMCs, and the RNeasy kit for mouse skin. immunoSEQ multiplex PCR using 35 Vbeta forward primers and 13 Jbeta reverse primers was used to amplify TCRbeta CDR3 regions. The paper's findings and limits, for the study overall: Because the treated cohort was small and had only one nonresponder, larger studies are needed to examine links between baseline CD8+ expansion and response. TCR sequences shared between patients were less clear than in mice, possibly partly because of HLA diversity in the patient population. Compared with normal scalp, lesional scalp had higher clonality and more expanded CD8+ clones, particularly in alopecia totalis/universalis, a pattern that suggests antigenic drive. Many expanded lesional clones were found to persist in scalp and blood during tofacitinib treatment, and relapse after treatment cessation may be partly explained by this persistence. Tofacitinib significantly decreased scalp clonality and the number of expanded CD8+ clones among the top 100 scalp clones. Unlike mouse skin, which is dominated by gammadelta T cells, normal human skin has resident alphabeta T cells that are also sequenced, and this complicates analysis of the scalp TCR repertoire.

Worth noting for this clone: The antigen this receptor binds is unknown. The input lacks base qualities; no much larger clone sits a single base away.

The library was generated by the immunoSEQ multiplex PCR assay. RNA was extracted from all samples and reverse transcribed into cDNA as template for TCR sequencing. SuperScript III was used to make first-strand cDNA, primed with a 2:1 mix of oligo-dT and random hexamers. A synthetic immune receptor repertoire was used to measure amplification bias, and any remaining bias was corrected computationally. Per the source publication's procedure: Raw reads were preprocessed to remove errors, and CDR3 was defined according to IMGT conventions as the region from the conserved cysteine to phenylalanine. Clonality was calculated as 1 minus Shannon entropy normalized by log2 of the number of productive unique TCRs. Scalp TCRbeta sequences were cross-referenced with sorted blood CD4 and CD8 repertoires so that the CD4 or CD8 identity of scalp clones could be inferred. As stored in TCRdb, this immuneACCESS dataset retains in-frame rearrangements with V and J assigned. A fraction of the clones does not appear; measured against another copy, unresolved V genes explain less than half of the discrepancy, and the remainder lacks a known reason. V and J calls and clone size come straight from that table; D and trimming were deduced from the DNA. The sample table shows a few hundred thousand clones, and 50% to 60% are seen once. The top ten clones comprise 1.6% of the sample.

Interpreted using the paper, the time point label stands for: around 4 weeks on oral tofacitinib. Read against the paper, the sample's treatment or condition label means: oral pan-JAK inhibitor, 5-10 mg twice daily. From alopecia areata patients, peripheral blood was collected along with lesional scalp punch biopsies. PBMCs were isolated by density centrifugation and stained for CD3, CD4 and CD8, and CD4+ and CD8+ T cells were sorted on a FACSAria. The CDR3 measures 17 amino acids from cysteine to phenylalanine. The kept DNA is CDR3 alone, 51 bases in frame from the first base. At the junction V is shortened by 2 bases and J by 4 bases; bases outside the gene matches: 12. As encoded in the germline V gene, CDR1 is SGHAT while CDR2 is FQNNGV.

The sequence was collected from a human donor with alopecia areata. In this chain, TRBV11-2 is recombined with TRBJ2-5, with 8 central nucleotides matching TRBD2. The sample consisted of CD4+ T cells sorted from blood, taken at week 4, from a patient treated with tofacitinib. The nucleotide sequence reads TGTGCCAGCAGCTTATACCCTTTTCGGGGGGGCCGAGAGACCCAGTACTTC. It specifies CASSLYPFRGGRETQYF.